This T cell receptor beta chain was identified in a study of shared clonotypes between healthy human individuals. The V gene end was trimmed by 1 base and the J gene end by 4 bases; junction bases not matched to a gene: 9. The V gene's germline CDR1 is SGHAT and CDR2 FQNNGV. This CDR3 region has 17 residues. The assay was immunoSEQ multiplex PCR, and TCRdb's table has in-frame clones only and misses some. The sample records about 960,000 clones, roughly 72% being singletons. Whole-study findings and limits: Sampling was confined to blood; repertoires within tissues likely differ. Rarefaction indicated that sorted-subset sequencing remained incomplete although depth was large.

A word on this clone: Its antigen is as yet unknown.

Partitioning of CD4+ cells yielded a CD45RA+ naive subset and a CD45RA-negative memory subset. This TCR derives from a man aged 18 to 29 in good health. The sample comprised memory CD4+ T cells sorted from blood. Subset described: CD45RA-negative fraction. The gene calls are TRBV11-2 and TRBJ2-1; 8 nucleotides match TRBD2. CDR3 DNA: TGTGCCAGCAGCTTAGGGGGGGCTAGCGGGTTTTACAATGAGCAGTTCTTC. This codes for CASSLGGASGFYNEQFF.